This T cell receptor beta chain was captured in a study of blood T cell repertoires in COVID-19. The overall study: There were acute and convalescent COVID-19 samples, and they came from the United States, Italy and Spain. Nucleic acid was either cDNA or gDNA, and it came from T cells, B-cell-depleted T cells, or PBMCs.

This clone was seen a handful of times. Original processing methods: Using reference gene primer amplification, nucleated cell counts were estimated. The repertoire was sequenced with immunoSEQ multiplex PCR; TCRdb's copy has only in-frame clones and lacks some. V and J calls and clone size are those listed in that table; D and trimming were worked out from the DNA. The profile shows over 120,000 clones, around 86% of them singletons. The junction had 11 bases not matched to a gene; V was cut back by 6 bases and J by 9 bases. The CDR3 runs to 15 residues. Germline CDR1 MNHEY, CDR2 SVGAGI. V is TRBV6-5 and J is TRBJ1-6, with 7 bases identical to TRBD1. Source material: peripheral blood. The receptor was isolated from a human donor in a cohort sampled during active COVID-19. Here the CDR3 reads CASRRRQGEGSPLHF. For the CDR3, the DNA is TGTGCCAGCAGGCGGCGACAGGGAGAGGGTTCACCCCTCCACTTT.